This TCR beta chain emerged from a study of T-cell memory formation after mild COVID-19. Amplification by 5'RACE using constant-segment primers produced TCR alpha and TCR beta cDNA libraries that carried sample barcodes and UMIs. Each CDR3 protein is one row after TCRdb ran MiXCR on the 5' RACE reads. The data hold 350,000 to 400,000 distinct CDR3 sequences, with roughly 20% observed a single time. The CDR3 runs 15 residues. Germline CDR1 reads MGHRA; CDR2 reads YSYEKL. The V gene lost 1 base and the J gene lost 2 bases, with 12 bases spanning the gap. Sample: PBMCs or a T cell subset sorted from them (not recorded which). The chain uses TRBV4-1 and TRBJ2-7; perhaps TRBD1 as D (6 bases). The TCR was taken from an adult woman who had mild COVID-19 (a few samples of this study predate the infection). Cell type and time point are not known. The CDR3 spells CASSQGERDTYEQYF. The CDR3 DNA reads TGCGCCAGCAGCCAAGGGGAGAGGGACACCTACGAGCAGTACTTC.